This T cell receptor beta chain was captured by sequencing in a study of cytomegalovirus exposure and HLA in healthy donors. Study outcomes and limitations: Around 160 TCR beta chains were listed as cytomegalovirus-associated. Rare TCR sequences predominated, though certain public TCRs were found in many donors.

The repertoire was sequenced with immunoSEQ multiplex PCR; TCRdb's copy has only in-frame clones and lacks some. The table has more than 85,000 clones, 70% to 90% seen once. Separate from the approximately 670-subject first cohort was the approximately 120-subject validation cohort, to which the donors belonged. V dropped 4 bases and J dropped 2 bases, with 16 bases sitting between them. Germline V gives CDR1 SGHRS, CDR2 YFSETQ. The CDR3 totals 15 residues. Comment on this clone: Its antigen is unknown.

Sequenced: PBMCs. The receptor's source is a woman aged 18-29 years in good health and CMV-seropositive. V and J are TRBV5-1 and TRBJ2-7; the D gene is possibly TRBD1 (5 bases). The CDR3 loop is CASSLEGVLTYEQYF. The CDR3 DNA is TGCGCCAGCAGCCTTGAAGGGGTGTTAACCTACGAGCAGTACTTC.